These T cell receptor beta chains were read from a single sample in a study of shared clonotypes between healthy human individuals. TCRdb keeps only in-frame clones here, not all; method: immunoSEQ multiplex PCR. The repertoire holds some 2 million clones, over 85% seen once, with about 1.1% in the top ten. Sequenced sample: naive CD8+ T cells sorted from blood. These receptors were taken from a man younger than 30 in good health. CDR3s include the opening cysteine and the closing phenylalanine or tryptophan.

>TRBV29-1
CSVESGAGRIYGYTF
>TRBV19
CASSIGVLVAPHEQYF
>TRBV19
CASSIVKQFNQPQHF
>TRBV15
CATRQTGAPYTEAFF
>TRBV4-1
CASSAPGNEQFF
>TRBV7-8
CASSLPIAGGPVFNEQFF
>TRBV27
CASSLRGFSYEQYF
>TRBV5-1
CASSAGANTGELFF
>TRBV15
CATSSRQVSYNSPLHF
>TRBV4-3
CASSLSTSTDTQYF
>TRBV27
CASSSLSPAYGGRAGNTIYF
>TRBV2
CASKPGQGALEQYF
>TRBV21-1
CASSKGGTAVEAFF
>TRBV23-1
CASSLPPSLAGGNEQFF
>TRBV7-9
CASSPTSIHEQFF
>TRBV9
CASSLNTGDLYNEQFF
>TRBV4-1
CASSQVIAGGPEYEQFF
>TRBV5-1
CASSLGVGGEQYF
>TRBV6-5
CASGEYEQYF
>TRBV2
CASSALMTQYNEQFF
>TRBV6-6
CASREKGPSGQETQYF
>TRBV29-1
CSVDGAGANTGELFF
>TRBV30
CAWRGRARYNEQFF
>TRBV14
CASSQWVHSNQPQHF
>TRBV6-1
CASNPLESSYEQYF
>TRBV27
CATGLGLAGAGEQYF
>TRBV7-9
CATSPDREAFF
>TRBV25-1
CASSEPSGTEKFF
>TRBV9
CASSPEVVSSGANVLTF
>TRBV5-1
CASSLKQGGTYEQYF
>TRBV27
CASSPTGGETQYF
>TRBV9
CASSGPRDSSYEQYF
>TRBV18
CASSPGNGPYEQYF
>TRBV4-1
CASSLQGEAEKLFF
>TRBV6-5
CASSYQGAGELFF
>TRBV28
CASSFPPSTGDEQFF
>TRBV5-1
CASSTGTGDQETQYF
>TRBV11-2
CASSPPGAGRDNEQFF
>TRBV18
CASSPLSGGTSEQYF
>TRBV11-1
CASSLALALTDTQYF
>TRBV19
CARGHEQYF
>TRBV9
CASSAGRPTGGANVLTF
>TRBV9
CASSGQGGTDTQYF